This T cell receptor beta chain was identified in a study of OX40 agonist ivuxolimab in advanced cancers. Overall study results and limits: Part of the nonresponder group also had normalized T-cell clonal expansion that was low.

TCRdb's copy holds only in-frame clones and misses some; the assay was immunoSEQ multiplex PCR. This sample has around 21,000 clones, with approximately 80% found just once. In the case of this clone: The target antigen is unknown.

Germline CDR1 SNHLY, CDR2 FYNNEI. V was cut by 8 bases and J by 0 bases, with 18 bases left in between. This CDR3 contains 16 residues. V gene TRBV2 combines with J gene TRBJ2-3; D not certain. The starting material was CD4+ or CD8+ T cells sorted from blood, obtained in a trial of the OX40 agonist ivuxolimab. The clonotype was recovered from an adult with an advanced solid tumor such as melanoma, head and neck, liver or kidney cancer. The CDR3 sequence: CASEAVRLASTDTQYF. CDR3 DNA sequence: TGTGCCAGCGAGGCGGTCAGATTAGCTAGCACAGATACGCAGTATTTT.